This T cell receptor (beta chain) was retrieved from a study of blood T cell repertoires in COVID-19 (TCRdb year 2020). About the full investigation: Collaborator samples came from the United States, Italy and Spain and covered acute and convalescent phases of COVID-19. The dataset comprised deeply sampled blood TCRbeta repertoires from subjects exposed to, actively infected with, or recovered from COVID-19. The material from the prospective study consisted of cDNA or gDNA derived from T cells, B-cell-depleted T cells, or PBMCs. Where HLA class I and class II types were available, the types were taken from metadata supplied by the sample provider, not from assay-based typing. Samples came from the ongoing ImmuneRACE study (first 160 participants) plus 1,254 subjects from 6 global collaborators. The repertoires were released in a freely available public database intended as a resource for research on the immune response to SARS-CoV-2. Sample metadata almost always included a de-identified subject ID, COVID-19 status, age in years and sex.

This clone was seen a handful of times. What antigen it recognizes has not been identified. Base-call qualities are not available, and no considerably larger clone is one nucleotide away. Broad study findings and their caveats: The amount of clinical and demographic metadata varied by source and participant and was provided uncurated.

The germline V gene (reference sequence) specifies LNHDA as CDR1 and SQIVND as CDR2. V is reduced by 10 bases and J by 3 bases, leaving a spacing of 19 bases between them. There are 14 amino acids in the CDR3, from cysteine to phenylalanine inclusive. Only the CDR3 portion is preserved as DNA: 42 bases, with reading frame beginning at the first base. The collaborating institutions used their own protocols to collect whole blood in K2EDTA tubes. For TCRbeta analysis, collaborators shipped samples as frozen whole blood, isolated PBMCs, or DNA extracted from either of those sample types. The immunoSEQ Assay, a bias-controlled multiplex PCR, was used to amplify TCRbeta CDR3 regions from genomic DNA. In the source study's methods: Within the assay, amplification of reference gene primers was used to estimate how many nucleated cells each sample contained. To quantify the absolute abundance of each unique TCRbeta CDR3 rearrangement, sequence reads were collapsed and filtered. For each sample, productive Simpson clonality was calculated by taking the square root of Simpson's diversity index across productive rearrangements. The source is immuneACCESS, and TCRdb retained only in-frame sequences with V and J called. Part of the clones is not carried over; for the studies checked, unresolved V genes explain less than half of this, and the remainder is unexplained. V, J and clone size are taken as reported in that table, and D and trimming were inferred from the DNA itself. Counted in this sample were roughly 73,000 clones; about 88% of them appeared once. Less than 4% of the sample rests with the top ten.

The chain couples TRBV19 to TRBJ2-7; TRBD1 could be the D gene, as 5 bases match. The sample consisted of peripheral blood. This TCR derives from a man in his sixties or seventies with active COVID-19. The CDR3: CATQIRQGVYEQYF. The nucleotide sequence reads as follows: TGTGCCACCCAAATCCGGCAAGGGGTCTACGAGCAGTACTTC.